The sequence of this TCR beta chain was determined in a study of blood T cell repertoires in COVID-19. Study-wide context: Acute and convalescent COVID-19 specimens originated in the United States, Italy and Spain. From T cells, B-cell-depleted T cells, or PBMCs came the material, which was cDNA or gDNA.

Per the original data handling: By means of reference gene primer amplification, nucleated cell counts were estimated. The data were produced by immunoSEQ multiplex PCR, yet TCRdb's version contains in-frame clones alone and is incomplete. V and J calls and clone size are as listed in that table; D and trimming were resolved from the DNA. This sample has tens of thousands of clones, with over 80% found just once. Germline CDR1 and CDR2: SGHDN and FVKESK. The ends lost 8 bases at V and 2 bases at J; junction bases unmatched: 6. The CDR3 length is 14 residues. The material sequenced was peripheral blood. V and J are TRBV14 and TRBJ2-1; TRBD2 agrees at 7 bases. The sequence derives from a woman of 80 years or more with active or convalescent COVID-19. The CDR3 sequence: CASQSGATYNEQFF. CDR3 sequence (DNA): TGTGCCAGCCAAAGCGGGGCTACCTACAATGAGCAGTTCTTC.